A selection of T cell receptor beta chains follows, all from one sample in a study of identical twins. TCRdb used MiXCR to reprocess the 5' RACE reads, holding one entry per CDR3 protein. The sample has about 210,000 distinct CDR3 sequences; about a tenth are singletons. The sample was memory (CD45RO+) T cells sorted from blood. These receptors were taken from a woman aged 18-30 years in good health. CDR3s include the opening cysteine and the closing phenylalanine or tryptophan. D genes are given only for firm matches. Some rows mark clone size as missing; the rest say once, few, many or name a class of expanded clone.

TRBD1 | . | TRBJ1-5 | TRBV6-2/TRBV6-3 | TGTGCCAGCAGTCCTCGACAGGGTGATAGCAATCAGCCCCAGCATTTT | CASSPRQGDSNQPQHF
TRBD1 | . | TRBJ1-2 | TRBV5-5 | TGTGCCAGCAGCTTGACCTCGCAGGGGGTTTATGGCTACACCTTC | CASSLTSQGVYGYTF
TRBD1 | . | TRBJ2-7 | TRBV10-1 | TGCGCCAGCAGCGGGGGACAGGGAAATTACTACGAGCAGTACTTC | CASSGGQGNYYEQYF
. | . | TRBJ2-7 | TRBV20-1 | TGCAGTGCTAGAAAAGGTTCGGTCCTCGGCGAGCAGTACTTC | CSARKGSVLGEQYF
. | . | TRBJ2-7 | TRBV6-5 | TGTGCCAGCAGGAGGGGGAGCGAGCAGTACTTC | CASRRGSEQYF
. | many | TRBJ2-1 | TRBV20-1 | TGCAGTGCTGAGAGAAGCGGTAGCTCCTACAATGAGCAGTTCTTC | CSAERSGSSYNEQFF
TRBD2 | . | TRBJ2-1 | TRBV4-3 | TGCGCCAGCAGCCAAGAACTAGCGGATTACAATGAGCAGTTCTTC | CASSQELADYNEQFF
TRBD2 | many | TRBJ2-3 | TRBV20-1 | TGCAGTGCAGCCGGGACTAGCGGCGAGAATCGAGATACGCAGTATTTT | CSAAGTSGENRDTQYF
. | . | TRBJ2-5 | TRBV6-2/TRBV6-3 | TGTGCCAGCAGCATCAGAGTGGAGACCCAGTACTTC | CASSIRVETQYF
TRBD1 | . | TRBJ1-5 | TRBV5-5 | TGTGCCAGCAGCCAAGGACAGGTCACAGATCCCCAGCATTTT | CASSQGQVTDPQHF
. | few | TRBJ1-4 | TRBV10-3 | TGTGCCATCAGCCGAGCGGGGGATCCACGAGAGGAAAAACTGTTTTTT | CAISRAGDPREEKLFF
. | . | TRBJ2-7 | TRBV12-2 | TGTGCAAGTCGCTTAGAGGGTCCCATCCCCTACGAGCAGTACTTC | CASRLEGPIPYEQYF
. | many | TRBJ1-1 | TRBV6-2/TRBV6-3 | TGTGCCAGCAGTCGACAGAACACTGAAGCTTTCTTT | CASSRQNTEAFF
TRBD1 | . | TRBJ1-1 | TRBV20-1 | TGCAGTGCCAAGGCGGGACAGGCGGGCACTGAAGCTTTCTTT | CSAKAGQAGTEAFF
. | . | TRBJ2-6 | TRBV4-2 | TGTGCCACTTCAGTCTCGGCCAACGTCCTGACTTTC | CATSVSANVLTF
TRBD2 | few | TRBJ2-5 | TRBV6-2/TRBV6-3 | TGTGCCAGCAGCGGACTAGCAGCAGAGACCCAGTACTTC | CASSGLAAETQYF
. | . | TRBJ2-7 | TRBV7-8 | TGTGCCAGCAGCCAGAACAGGGCTCTCGAGCAGTACTTC | CASSQNRALEQYF
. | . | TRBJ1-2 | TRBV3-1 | TGTGCCAGCAGCCAAGATGGCCCCTCCGGCAGGGCTAATGGCTACACCTTC | CASSQDGPSGRANGYTF
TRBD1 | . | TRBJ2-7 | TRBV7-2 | TGTGCCAGCAGCTTAGATTTGGGACAGGGGCGTTCCGAGCAGTACTTC | CASSLDLGQGRSEQYF
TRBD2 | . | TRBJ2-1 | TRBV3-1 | TGTGCCAGCAGCCAAGGGCCTCAGCGGGGCTCCTACAATGAGCAGTTCTTC | CASSQGPQRGSYNEQFF
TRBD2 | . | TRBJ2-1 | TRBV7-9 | TGTGCCAGCAGAGGAGGCGGGAGGGCTAGCTACGGGGGTGAGCAGTTCTTC | CASRGGGRASYGGEQFF
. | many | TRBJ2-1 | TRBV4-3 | TGCGCCAGCAGCCAAGGTGCGGGATACAATGAGCAGTTCTTC | CASSQGAGYNEQFF
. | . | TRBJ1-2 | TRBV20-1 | TGCAGTGCTAGAACCCTAAGTGGCTACACCTTC | CSARTLSGYTF
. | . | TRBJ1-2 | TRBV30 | TGTGCCTGGACAAAGGGAGCTGGCTATGGCTACACCTTC | CAWTKGAGYGYTF
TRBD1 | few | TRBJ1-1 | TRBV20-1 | TGCAGTGCTAGGGGGCCGGGACAGTATAACACTGAAGCTTTCTTT | CSARGPGQYNTEAFF
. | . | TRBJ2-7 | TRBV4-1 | TGCGCCAGCAGCCAAGATTACTACGAGCAGTACTTC | CASSQDYYEQYF
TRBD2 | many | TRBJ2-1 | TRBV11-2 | TGTGCCAGCAGCTTACGGGGTTTTCTAGCGGGAGGGCCGGGTTACAATGAGCAGTTCTTC | CASSLRGFLAGGPGYNEQFF
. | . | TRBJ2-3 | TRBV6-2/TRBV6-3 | TGTGCCAGCCGTCAAATAGCGGCCACAGATACGCAGTATTTT | CASRQIAATDTQYF